A selection of T cell receptor beta chains follows, all from one sample in a study of blood T cell repertoires in COVID-19. Clones were read by immunoSEQ multiplex PCR, and TCRdb kept only the in-frame ones, dropping some. The sample yields fewer than 350,000 clones, under 90% seen once. The sequenced material came from peripheral blood. The receptors derive from a woman aged 60-75 years with active or convalescent COVID-19. Each CDR3 is given with its conserved first and last residue.

j_gene | v_gene | CDR3aa
TRBJ1-2 | TRBV29-1 | CSVEEVTEFYGYTF
TRBJ2-7 | TRBV4-2 | CASSQELGTRDYEQYF
TRBJ2-7 | TRBV27 | CASSLSSAASYEQYF
TRBJ2-5 | TRBV12-5 | CASGPGTSGLETQYF
TRBJ2-3 | TRBV9 | CASSVGTSGGAELDTQYF
TRBJ1-6 | TRBV12-3/TRBV12-4 | CASSGQGRLPLHF
TRBJ2-2 | TRBV19 | CASSWTPTGELFF
TRBJ1-1 | TRBV3-1/TRBV3-2 | CASSQGWTGVNTEAFF
TRBJ1-1 | TRBV7-6 | CASSPTGLNTEAFF
TRBJ2-3 | TRBV6-1 | CASSEVPGEGDTQYF
TRBJ2-5 | TRBV19 | CASSTGLADQETQYF
TRBJ2-3 | TRBV7-2 | CASNRGRTDTQYF
TRBJ1-1 | TRBV5-6 | CASSRDRRYTEAFF
TRBJ1-2 | TRBV7-8 | CASSLLSGDDGYTF
TRBJ2-3 | TRBV9 | CASSPGTGTDTQYF
TRBJ1-6 | TRBV3-1/TRBV3-2 | CASSHGTDLPLHF
TRBJ2-3 | TRBV7-2 | CASSIATSGVTDTQYF
TRBJ2-2 | TRBV4-3 | CASSQGGYRNTGELFF
TRBJ1-6 | TRBV14 | CASSQGGTGESPLHF
TRBJ1-2 | TRBV7-9 | CASSLSQGNGYTF